The 18 T cell receptor beta chains presented below share a single source sample, sequenced in a study of T-cell reconstitution after alpha-beta-depleted transplantation in children. During its preparation, the TCRbeta library received unique molecular identifiers. From the PCR reads, TCRdb called clonotypes with MiXCR, one entry per CDR3 protein. The sample lists 500,000 to 650,000 distinct CDR3 sequences; over 10% were seen once. Sample: PBMCs, mostly from graft donor cells, taken 360 days after TCRalphabeta/CD19-depleted stem cell transplant. Every receptor here comes from a male patient aged 10 to 17 who had a stem cell transplant for acute myeloid leukemia, so the T cells may come from the graft donor.

This clonotype was observed a few times. The V call is TRBV5-1, the J call TRBJ2-1; unclear D gene. Trimming stripped 1 base from V and 0 bases from J, with 8 bases between. The germline CDR1 and CDR2 sequences are SGHRS and YFSETQ. There are 15 residues in the CDR3. The CDR3 here is CASSLQRGSYNEQFF. CDR3 coding DNA: TGCGCCAGCAGCTTGCAGCGCGGCTCCTACAATGAGCAGTTCTTC.

The chain joins TRBV20-1 to TRBJ2-1, with 11 bases matching TRBD2. The CDR3 runs 16 residues. The germline V gene has CDR1 DFQATT and CDR2 SNEGSKA (reference sequence). CDR3 DNA sequence: TGCAGGTACGGGTTGGGACTAGCGGCCTCCTACAATGAGCAGTTCTTC. Amino acid sequence: CRYGLGLAASYNEQFF.

The chain recombines TRBV7-3 with TRBJ2-7; 8 positions match TRBD1. Germline V lookup: CDR1 SGHTA, CDR2 FQGTGA. With 5 bases clipped from V and 7 bases from J, the junction kept 13 bases outside the gene matches. This CDR3 spans 15 amino acids. The CDR3 loop reads CASSETGGSNEEQYF. CDR3 nucleotides: TGTGCCAGCAGCGAAACAGGGGGGAGTAATGAGGAGCAGTACTTC.

This clonotype turned up a few times. No conserved phenylalanine or tryptophan ends this CDR3, so it is likely a read error. V gene TRBV7-2 combines with J gene TRBJ2-3, with D perhaps TRBD1 or TRBD2 (5 bases each). CDR3 length equals 11 residues. From germline, CDR1 is SGHTA and CDR2 FQGNSA. Trimming left V 6 bases short and J 7 bases short, with 8 bases between. The CDR3 region has the DNA TGTGCCAGCAGGGGGACGCATACGCAGTATATT. It codes for CASRGTHTQYI.

V and J are TRBV4-2 and TRBJ2-2; D uncertain. V lost 0 bases to trimming and J lost 6 bases, with 2 bases between them. The CDR3 sequence is 12 residues long. CDR1 LGHNA and CDR2 YNFKEQ come from the germline V gene. The CDR3 DNA reads TGTGCCAGCAGCCAAGATTCCGGGGAGCTGTTTTTT. This sequence encodes CASSQDSGELFF.

This clonotype was found a few times. Germline and junction disagree at one end, which may indicate a read error. The V gene is TRBV30, the J gene TRBJ2-1, with 13 bases aligning to TRBD2. This CDR3 comprises 13 residues. The germline gives CDR1 GTSNPN, CDR2 SVGIG (reference sequence). The CDR3 is CAWSPGTSGEWIF. CDR3 DNA sequence: TGTGCCTGGAGCCCCGGGACTAGCGGGGAATGGATCTTC.

This clonotype appeared a few times. The chain recombines TRBV20-1 with TRBJ2-5; D unresolved. The germline gives CDR1 DFQATT, CDR2 SNEGSKA (reference sequence). V lost 7 bases to trimming and J lost 4 bases, with 13 bases between them. This CDR3 spans 12 amino acids. CDR3 DNA: TGCAGTGAATCCGGGCAGGTAGAGACCCAGTACTTC. As protein: CSESGQVETQYF.

Note on this clonotype: In this CDR3 the conserved last residue, phenylalanine or tryptophan, is missing, so a read error is likely. The chain combines TRBV10-3 with TRBJ1-4; weak D call: TRBD1 (5 bases). The ends were cut back, 3 bases at V and 4 bases at J, with 12 bases in the middle. In germline, CDR1 is ENHRY, CDR2 SYGVKD. The CDR3 consists of 15 residues. In DNA, the CDR3 is TGTGCCATCAGTGAATGGCGGGGCTTTAATGAAAAACTGTTTTGT. As protein: CAISEWRGFNEKLFC.

CDR3 DNA: TGCGCCAGCAGCGTTAGGACATTCTCTGGGGCCAACGTCCTGACTTTC. Its protein is CASSVRTFSGANVLTF. The chain employs TRBV5-1 and TRBJ2-6; possibly TRBD1 for D (5 bases). Germline V CDR1 and CDR2: SGHRS, YFSETQ. V lost 4 bases and J lost 0, with 11 bases in between. The CDR3 consists of 16 residues.

This clonotype was seen ten or more times. The DNA of the CDR3 is TGTGCCAGCAGCCAAGAGCCTAGCGGATCCTACGAGCAGTACTTC. Its translation: CASSQEPSGSYEQYF. The V gene is TRBV4-2, the J gene TRBJ2-7; 7 bases fit TRBD2. V shed 0 bases, J shed 1 base, and the junction held 3 bases outside the gene matches. This CDR3 region has 15 residues. Germline-derived CDR1 and CDR2 are LGHNA and YNFKEQ.

This chain uses TRBV29-1 with TRBJ2-1; D may be TRBD1 or TRBD2 (6 bases each). Per the germline V gene, CDR1 is SQVTM and CDR2 is ANQGSEA. This CDR3 spans 13 amino acids. V was clipped by 8 bases and J by 4 bases, with 15 bases between them. The CDR3 DNA is TGCAGCAAGTCGGGGGCAGGGTACAATGAGCAGTTCTTC. Translation: CSKSGAGYNEQFF.

A single count supports this clonotype. The chain employs TRBV9 and TRBJ2-5; D possibly corresponds to TRBD1 (7 bases). The germline V gene has CDR1 SGDLS and CDR2 YYNGEE. Trimming removed 1 base from V and 5 bases from J, with 21 bases in between. The CDR3 extends over 17 amino acids. CDR3 in DNA: TGTGCCAGCAGCGTACCTCGCGGCACAGGGGCGGGGGAGACCCAGTACTTC. Its protein is CASSVPRGTGAGETQYF.

J is TRBJ2-7 and V is TRBV4-2, with 9 bases fitting TRBD1. The germline gives CDR1 LGHNA, CDR2 YNFKEQ. The junction had 2 bases not matched to a gene; V was cut back by 1 base and J by 1 base. The CDR3 extends over 15 amino acids. CDR3 sequence: CASSQGDRESYEQYF. CDR3 in DNA: TGTGCCAGCAGCCAAGGGGACAGGGAATCCTACGAGCAGTACTTC.

The chain combines TRBV30 with TRBJ2-7, with 12 nucleotides matching TRBD2. The V gene's germline CDR1 is GTSNPN and CDR2 SVGIG (reference sequence). V lost 8 bases, J lost 0 bases, and 8 bases stayed unmatched. The CDR3 spans 15 residues. The CDR3 protein is CAGSLAGGFSYEQYF. In DNA form, the CDR3 reads TGTGCCGGGTCTCTAGCGGGAGGGTTCTCCTACGAGCAGTACTTC. Combining the CDR3 with reference TRBV30 and TRBJ2-7 gives the whole variable domain SQTIHQWPATLVQPVGSPLSLECTVEGTSNPNLYWYRQAAGRGLQLLFYSVGIGQISSEVPQNLSASRPQDRQFILSSKKLLLSDSGFYLCAGSLAGGFSYEQYFGPGTRLTVT.

This clonotype turned up a few times. The V call is TRBV7-2, the J call TRBJ2-7, with D possibly being TRBD2 (5 bases). The CDR3 loop spans 15 amino acids. The V gene lost 1 base and the J gene lost 7 bases, with 17 bases spanning the gap. Germline V lookup: CDR1 SGHTA, CDR2 FQGNSA. CDR3 bases: TGTGCCAGCAGCTTAGTAGTATTAAGAGGACTGGAGCAGTACTTC. Encoded protein: CASSLVVLRGLEQYF.

This CDR3 is CASSFSILNTEAFF. The DNA of the CDR3 is TGCGCCAGCAGCTTTAGTATACTGAACACTGAAGCTTTCTTT. The chain has TRBV5-1 and TRBJ1-1; D is unresolved. The CDR3 runs 14 residues. V lost 2 bases and J lost 0, with 8 bases in between. Germline lookup yields CDR1 SGHRS and CDR2 YFSETQ.

This clonotype was counted a few times. The V gene is TRBV29-1, the J gene TRBJ2-5; D is tentatively TRBD1 or TRBD2 (6 bases each). Per the germline V gene, CDR1 is SQVTM and CDR2 is ANQGSEA. The CDR3 totals 13 residues. Between the trimmed V and J ends, which lost 7 bases and 4 bases, there was a span of 16 bases. Here the CDR3 DNA reads TGCAGCGCCCCTAAGGAGGGGGGAGAGACCCAGTACTTC. This gives the protein CSAPKEGGETQYF.

This clonotype was found many times. The CDR3 here is CASSQGAYRAGPTSEQFF. CDR3 sequence (DNA): TGCGCCAGCAGCCAAGGGGCGTATCGTGCAGGACCTACAAGTGAGCAGTTCTTC. J is TRBJ2-1 and V is TRBV4-3, with D hard to call. CDR3 size: 18 residues. The V gene's germline CDR1 is LGHNA and CDR2 YSLEER. V gave up 1 base and J gave up 9 bases, with 25 bases separating them.